This TCR beta chain is from a study of early T cells in non-severe SARS-CoV-2 infection. One entry per CDR3 protein results from TCRdb running MiXCR on the 5' RACE reads. The data show more than 60,000 distinct CDR3 sequences, roughly an eighth seen once. Germline V gives CDR1 PRHDT, CDR2 FYEKMQ (reference sequence). This CDR3 contains 16 residues. V was cut by 1 base and J by 4 bases, with 14 bases left in between. Sequencing used whole blood, obtained at baseline. This chain uses TRBV13 with TRBJ2-1; D could derive from TRBD1 or TRBD2 (6 bases each). This TCR derives from an adult who was a healthcare worker with PCR-confirmed SARS-CoV-2 infection or an uninfected control (not recorded which). The CDR3 bases are TGTGCCAGCAGCTTAGACGGGGGCCGCCTGTACAATGAGCAGTTCTTC. It encodes CASSLDGGRLYNEQFF.